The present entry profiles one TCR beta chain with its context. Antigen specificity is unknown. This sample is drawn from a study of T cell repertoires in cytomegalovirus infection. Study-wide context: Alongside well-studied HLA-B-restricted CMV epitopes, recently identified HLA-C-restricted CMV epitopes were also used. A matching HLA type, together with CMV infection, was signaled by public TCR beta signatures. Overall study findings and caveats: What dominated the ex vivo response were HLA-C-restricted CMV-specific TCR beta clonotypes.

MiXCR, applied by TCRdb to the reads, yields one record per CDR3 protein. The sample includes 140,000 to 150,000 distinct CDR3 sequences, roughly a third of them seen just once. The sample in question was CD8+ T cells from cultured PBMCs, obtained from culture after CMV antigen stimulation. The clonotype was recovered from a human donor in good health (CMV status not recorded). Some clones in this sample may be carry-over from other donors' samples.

Here the CDR3 reads CASSEIAGGTDTQYF. DNA for the CDR3: TGTGCCAGCAGTGAAATAGCGGGGGGGACAGATACGCAGTATTTT. V usage is TRBV6-1 and J usage is TRBJ2-3, with 11 nucleotides matching TRBD2. With V trimmed by 2 bases and J by 3 bases, 1 base remained unmatched. Per germline, CDR1 MNHNS and CDR2 SASEGT. The CDR3 extends over 15 amino acids.